This TCR beta chain was identified in a study of T cells in women clearing cervical HPV infection. The assay was immunoSEQ multiplex PCR, and TCRdb's table has in-frame clones only and misses some. The repertoire table contains 22,000 or so clones. The specimen was blood buffy coat. The sequence was collected from a woman between 18 and 70 years old with a cervical HPV16 infection that either progressed to CIN3+ or cleared (not recorded which).

CDR3 DNA, as far as it was read: TGTGCCAGCAGCTTTAAGGGGAACACAGATACG. This gives the protein CASSFKGNTDT. The complete CDR3 reads CASSFKGNTDTQYF. V and J are TRBV5-4 and TRBJ2-3, with D perhaps matching TRBD1 (5 bases). The CDR3 is cut off 3 residues early in the read; its end comes from the germline J gene. V shed 2 bases and J shed 2 bases, with 9 bases lying between them. Per the germline V gene, CDR1 is SGHNT and CDR2 is YYREEE (reference sequence). The CDR3 totals 14 residues.